This T cell receptor beta chain was captured in a study of control samples from healthy donors and cancer patients. The table came from immunoSEQ multiplex PCR; TCRdb's copy has only in-frame clones and leaves some out. The sample consists of almost 90,000 clones, approximately 89% of them appearing once. CDR1 and CDR2 from the germline V gene are SGHVS and FNYEAQ. Trimming removed 1 base at V and 2 bases at J, with 11 bases between. CDR3 length: 15 amino acids. This TCR was sampled from a young man in good health. The sample taken for sequencing was blood. The J gene is TRBJ1-2, the V gene TRBV7-6; D gene uncertain. CDR3 nucleotide sequence: TGTGCCAGCAGCTTAGACACCGGACCGAACTATGGCTACACCTTC. Amino acids: CASSLDTGPNYGYTF.